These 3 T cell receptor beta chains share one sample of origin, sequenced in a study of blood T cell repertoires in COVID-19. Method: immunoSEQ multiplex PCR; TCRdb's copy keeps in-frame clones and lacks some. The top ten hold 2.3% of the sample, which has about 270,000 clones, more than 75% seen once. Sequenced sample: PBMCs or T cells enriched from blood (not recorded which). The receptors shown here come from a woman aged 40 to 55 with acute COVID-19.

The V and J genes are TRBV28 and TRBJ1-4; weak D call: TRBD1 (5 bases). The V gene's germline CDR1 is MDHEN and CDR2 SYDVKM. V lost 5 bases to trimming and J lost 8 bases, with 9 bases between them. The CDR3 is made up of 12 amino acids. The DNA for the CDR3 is TGTGCCAGCAGTCTGAAGGGGGAAAAACTGTTTTTT. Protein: CASSLKGEKLFF.

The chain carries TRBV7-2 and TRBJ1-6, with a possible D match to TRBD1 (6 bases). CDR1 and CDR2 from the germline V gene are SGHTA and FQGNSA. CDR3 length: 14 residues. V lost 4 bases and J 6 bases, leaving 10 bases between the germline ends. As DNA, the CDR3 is TGTGCCAGCAGCTCCTTACAGGGTAATTCACCCCTCCACTTT. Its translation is CASSSLQGNSPLHF. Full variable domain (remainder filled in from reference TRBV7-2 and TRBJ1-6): GAGVSQSPSNKVTEKGKDVELRCDPISGHTALYWYRQSLGQGLEFLIYFQGNSAPDKSGLPSDRFSAERTGGSVSTLTIQRTQQEDSAVYLCASSSLQGNSPLHFGNGTRLTVT.

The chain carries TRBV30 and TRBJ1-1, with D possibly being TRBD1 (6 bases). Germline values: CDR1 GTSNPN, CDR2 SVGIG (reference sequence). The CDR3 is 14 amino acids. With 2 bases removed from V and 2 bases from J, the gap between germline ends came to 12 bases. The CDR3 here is CAWSTGTRNTEAFF. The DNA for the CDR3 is TGTGCCTGGAGTACCGGGACAAGAAACACTGAAGCTTTCTTT.